These T cell receptor beta chains were read from a single sample in a study of memory CD4+ T cells and cytomegalovirus serostatus. Method: immunoSEQ multiplex PCR; TCRdb's copy keeps in-frame clones and lacks some. The profile covers 50,000 or so clones, with roughly 72% appearing a single time and approximately 1.2% taken by the ten largest. The sequenced sample consisted of memory CD4+ T cells from blood. The receptors originated from an adult in good health and CMV-seropositive. CDR3s include the opening cysteine and the closing phenylalanine or tryptophan. A D gene is named only where the DNA matches it firmly. Size tells how often a clone was seen (once, few, many) or the class of an expanded clone, and some rows leave it out.

NA,many,TRBV9,TRBJ2-2,CASSYRVESGELFF,TGTGCCAGCAGCTACAGAGTGGAGTCCGGGGAGCTGTTTTTT
NA,NA,TRBV4-3,TRBJ1-4,CASSLLFREKLFF,TGCGCCAGCAGCCTTTTGTTTCGGGAAAAACTGTTTTTT
TRBD1,NA,TRBV4-2,TRBJ1-4,CASSHESGTGNEKLFF,TGTGCCAGCAGCCATGAATCCGGGACAGGGAATGAAAAACTGTTTTTT
NA,NA,TRBV6-5,TRBJ1-2,CASSWGSNYGYTF,TGTGCCAGCAGTTGGGGGTCTAACTATGGCTACACCTTC
TRBD1,NA,TRBV5-5,TRBJ1-1,CASSLAPGGITEAFF,TGTGCCAGCAGCTTGGCCCCAGGGGGTATCACTGAAGCTTTCTTT
NA,NA,TRBV7-7,TRBJ2-1,CASSSSRGNEQFF,TGTGCTAGCAGCAGTTCCAGGGGCAATGAGCAGTTCTTC
NA,NA,TRBV5-5,TRBJ2-7,CASGLGGQGDEQYF,TGTGCCAGCGGGCTGGGCGGGCAGGGAGACGAGCAGTACTTC
NA,few,TRBV5-4,TRBJ1-4,CASRSEGANEKLFF,TGTGCCAGCAGATCGGAGGGGGCTAATGAAAAACTGTTTTTT
NA,NA,TRBV11-2,TRBJ1-2,CASSSWPRGRNYGYTF,TGTGCCAGCAGCTCTTGGCCACGAGGGCGGAACTATGGCTACACCTTC
NA,NA,TRBV7-2,TRBJ2-7,CASSSYYEQYF,TGTGCCAGCAGCTCTTACTACGAGCAGTACTTC
NA,few,TRBV6-6,TRBJ1-1,CASSYSMGQGWTEAFF,TGTGCCAGCAGTTACTCGATGGGGCAGGGCTGGACTGAAGCTTTCTTT
NA,NA,TRBV10-2,TRBJ2-5,CASSESVRQETQYF,TGCGCCAGCAGTGAGTCGGTACGGCAAGAGACCCAGTACTTC
NA,NA,TRBV10-3,TRBJ2-7,CAIRIALGPNYEQYF,TGTGCCATCAGGATCGCTTTGGGGCCCAACTACGAGCAGTACTTC
TRBD1,NA,TRBV6-5,TRBJ1-2,CASRKTGGGYGYTF,TGTGCCAGCAGAAAAACAGGGGGAGGGTATGGCTACACCTTC
NA,NA,TRBV6-4,TRBJ2-2,CASSDNTGELFF,TGTGCCAGCAGTGACAACACCGGGGAGCTGTTTTTT
NA,few,TRBV2,TRBJ2-7,CASRRDRTYEQYF,TGTGCCAGCAGGCGGGACAGAACCTACGAGCAGTACTTC
NA,NA,TRBV5-6,TRBJ2-5,CASSSNPGNQETQYF,TGTGCCAGCAGCTCAAACCCAGGAAACCAAGAGACCCAGTACTTC
NA,NA,TRBV5-1,TRBJ2-2,CASSLAGVDTGELFF,TGCGCCAGCAGCTTAGCAGGGGTTGACACCGGGGAGCTGTTTTTT
TRBD1,NA,TRBV29-1,TRBJ1-2,CSVEEVRQGHGYTF,TGCAGCGTTGAGGAAGTCCGACAGGGCCATGGCTACACCTTC
NA,medium-sized,TRBV19,TRBJ1-1,CASTRIMNTEAFF,TGTGCCAGTACCCGAATCATGAACACTGAAGCTTTCTTT
TRBD1,NA,TRBV29-1,TRBJ2-5,CSVVETGEETQYF,TGCAGCGTTGTGGAGACAGGGGAAGAGACCCAGTACTTC
TRBD2,once,TRBV5-4,TRBJ2-6,CASERGGPGANVLTF,TGTGCCAGTGAGCGGGGGGGCCCCGGGGCCAACGTCCTGACTTTC
TRBD1,NA,TRBV7-2,TRBJ2-3,CASSRSTGTDTQYF,TGTGCCAGCAGCCGTTCGACAGGGACAGATACGCAGTATTTT
NA,NA,TRBV18,TRBJ1-1,CASSPVGAETEAFF,TGTGCCAGCTCCCCGGTAGGGGCCGAGACTGAAGCTTTCTTT
TRBD1,once,TRBV29-1,TRBJ2-2,CSVDTNRGANTGELFF,TGCAGCGTAGACACGAACAGGGGAGCGAACACCGGGGAGCTGTTTTTT
NA,NA,TRBV7-7,TRBJ2-5,CASSLSGRETQYF,TGTGCTAGCAGCTTATCCGGTAGGGAGACCCAGTACTTC
NA,NA,TRBV21-1,TRBJ2-3,CASSELTGGGTPHTDTQYF,TGTGCCAGCAGCGAGCTGACAGGGGGTGGCACTCCTCACACAGATACGCAGTATTTT
TRBD2,NA,TRBV13,TRBJ2-3,CASSLRRGGWTDTQYF,TGTGCCAGCAGCTTACGGCGGGGGGGCTGGACAGATACGCAGTATTTT
NA,NA,TRBV19,TRBJ1-4,CASSHPIATNEKLFF,TGTGCCAGTAGTCATCCCATTGCAACTAATGAAAAACTGTTTTTT
NA,NA,TRBV6-1,TRBJ1-2,CASSGGARGYGYTF,TGTGCCAGCAGTGGGGGGGCGCGAGGCTATGGCTACACCTTC
NA,few,TRBV4-3,TRBJ2-3,CASSQDYGQPFIDTQYF,TGCGCCAGCAGCCAAGATTACGGCCAGCCGTTTATCGATACGCAGTATTTT
NA,NA,TRBV7-6,TRBJ1-3,CASSQRGNRDGFTGLTTIYF,TGTGCCAGCAGCCAGCGGGGAAATCGAGATGGATTTACTGGGCTAACCACCATATATTTT
NA,NA,TRBV12-5,TRBJ1-2,CASGLTDVYGYTF,TGTGCTAGTGGTCTGACAGACGTCTATGGCTACACCTTC
NA,NA,TRBV9,TRBJ2-1,CASGAGEEQFF,TGTGCCAGCGGGGCCGGGGAGGAGCAGTTCTTC
TRBD2,once,TRBV7-9,TRBJ2-3,CASSFRTSGATSTDTQYF,TGTGCCAGCAGCTTTCGGACTAGCGGGGCCACTAGCACAGATACGCAGTATTTT
NA,NA,TRBV6-6,TRBJ1-1,CASSYMGGMNTEAFF,TGTGCCAGCAGTTACATGGGGGGCATGAACACTGAAGCTTTCTTT
NA,NA,TRBV6-1,TRBJ1-5,CASSESSHQPQHF,TGTGCCAGCAGTGAATCAAGCCATCAGCCCCAGCATTTT
NA,NA,TRBV6-1,TRBJ1-3,CASSATGSGNTIYF,TGTGCCAGCAGTGCGACAGGCTCTGGAAACACCATATATTTT
NA,NA,TRBV7-2,TRBJ1-4,CASSVSGVSNEKLFF,TGTGCCAGCAGCGTGTCGGGGGTTAGTAATGAAAAACTGTTTTTT
NA,NA,TRBV29-1,TRBJ2-3,CSVEEYTTDTQYF,TGCAGCGTTGAAGAGTATACCACAGATACGCAGTATTTT
NA,NA,TRBV19,TRBJ1-1,CASSSLARAEAFF,TGTGCCAGTAGTTCCCTGGCCCGGGCTGAAGCTTTCTTT
NA,NA,TRBV10-3,TRBJ1-5,CAISEGGGSYGNQPQHF,TGTGCCATCAGTGAGGGGGGTGGGAGTTATGGCAATCAGCCCCAGCATTTT
NA,NA,TRBV5-1,TRBJ1-4,CASSPETGHEKLFF,TGCGCCAGCAGCCCGGAAACAGGGCATGAAAAACTGTTTTTT
NA,NA,TRBV18,TRBJ2-7,CASTKSGASYEQYF,TGTGCCAGCACAAAATCCGGGGCAAGCTACGAGCAGTACTTC
TRBD1,NA,TRBV19,TRBJ1-5,CASKGTGEGNQPQHF,TGTGCCAGTAAAGGGACAGGGGAGGGCAATCAGCCCCAGCATTTT
TRBD2,NA,TRBV7-6,TRBJ2-1,CASSPAGSSYNEQFF,TGTGCCAGCAGTCCAGCGGGGAGTTCCTACAATGAGCAGTTCTTC
NA,NA,TRBV4-1,TRBJ1-4,CASSQTQRGRGEKLFF,TGCGCCAGCAGCCAAACCCAGAGGGGTAGAGGTGAAAAACTGTTTTTT
TRBD2,NA,TRBV6-5,TRBJ2-2,CAILEGGDGGELFF,TGTGCCATCCTTGAGGGAGGGGACGGCGGGGAGCTGTTTTTT
NA,NA,TRBV7-9,TRBJ1-6,CASSFGTDASSPLHF,TGTGCCAGCAGCTTTGGGACGGATGCCAGTTCACCCCTCCACTTT
NA,NA,TRBV5-4,TRBJ1-1,CASSLGRARGGTEAFF,TGTGCCAGCAGCTTGGGGCGGGCCCGGGGTGGCACTGAAGCTTTCTTT